This T cell receptor beta chain was identified in a study of identical twins. Points from the study as a whole: With abundant cord blood beta clonotypes, insertions were fewer; memory repertoires showed no such pattern.

The sample holds a few counts of this clonotype. Its target is unknown. Via MiXCR, TCRdb re-called the 5' RACE reads, giving one row per CDR3 protein. This sample has about 530,000 distinct CDR3 sequences, with 20% to 25% found just once. The same specimen was also included in a second study, on yellow fever vaccine responses in identical twins. That study adds: Among the twins, the vaccine T cell response reportedly seemed partly convergent and partly personalized.

The TCR comes from a young woman in good health. The sequenced material came from CD4+ T cells sorted from blood.

The CDR3 DNA follows: TGCGCCAGCAGCCAAGAACCCGCGGTTCGGGGGGAGCTGTTTTTT. Translating gives CASSQEPAVRGELFF. The chain has TRBV4-1 and TRBJ2-2; D uncertain. V shed 0 bases and J shed 8 bases, with 13 bases lying between them. In germline, CDR1 is MGHRA, CDR2 YSYEKL. This CDR3 region has 15 residues.